This passage covers 30 T cell receptor beta chains from one sample sequenced in a study of monozygotic twins with inflammatory bowel disease. TCRdb processed the 5' RACE reads again and assigns one entry to each CDR3 protein, with no DNA. The sample holds some 210,000 distinct CDR3 sequences. The source material was blood. These receptors were taken from a human donor with ulcerative colitis or Crohn's disease, or a healthy co-twin of an affected twin (not recorded which).

This CDR3 is CASSPVGRGANVLTF. V gene TRBV7-9 combines with J gene TRBJ2-6. This CDR3 contains 15 residues. Germline-derived CDR1 and CDR2 are SEHNR and FQNEAQ (reference sequence).

The chain carries TRBV20-1 and TRBJ2-3; the TRBD2 assignment by TCRdb is unverifiable without DNA. CDR3 length: 16 residues. Germline values: CDR1 DFQATT, CDR2 SNEGSKA (reference sequence). The CDR3 protein is CSARVGRLAAFATQYF.

The chain carries TRBV20-1 and TRBJ1-1. From germline, CDR1 is DFQATT and CDR2 SNEGSKA (reference sequence). This CDR3 has 12 amino acids. The CDR3 is CSVTQSNTEAFF.

J is TRBJ2-7 and V is TRBV13; the D gene TCRdb calls, TRBD1, cannot be checked with no DNA. Germline-derived CDR1 and CDR2 are PRHDT and FYEKMQ (reference sequence). CDR3 length: 14 amino acids. The CDR3 loop reads CASGWDPEPYEQYF.

CDR3 region: CASSLDTTYSNTEAFF. The rearrangement links TRBV5-1 to TRBJ1-1. Germline V gene lookup returns CDR1 SGHRS and CDR2 YFSETQ. The CDR3 is made up of 16 amino acids.

This rearrangement joins TRBV12-3 or TRBV12-4 to TRBJ1-6; the D call from TCRdb, TRBD1, cannot be confirmed without DNA. CDR3 length equals 16 residues. CDR3: CASSLDAGRFDSPLHF.

The chain links TRBV5-1 to TRBJ2-7; the D call of TRBD1 rests on TCRdb alone, since no DNA is present to check it. From germline, CDR1 is SGHRS and CDR2 YFSETQ. The CDR3 covers 12 residues. The CDR3 reads CASSGQGYEQYF. Full variable domain (remainder filled in from reference TRBV5-1 and TRBJ2-7): KAGVTQTPRYLIKTRGQQVTLSCSPISGHRSVSWYQQTPGQGLQFLFEYFSETQRNKGNFPGRFSGRQFSNSRSEMNVSTLELGDSALYLCASSGQGYEQYFGPGTRLTVT.

The chain links TRBV12-3 or TRBV12-4 to TRBJ1-1; as DNA is missing, the TRBD1 call by TCRdb cannot be tested. The CDR3 length is 15 residues. CDR3 loop: CASTPPGTGWTEAFF.

J is TRBJ1-1 and V is TRBV13; TCRdb names TRBD1, which stays unverified in the absence of DNA. The CDR3 contains 18 residues. Germline loops: CDR1 PRHDT, CDR2 FYEKMQ (reference sequence). CDR3: CASSSSRDRGRENTEAFF.

This rearrangement joins TRBV12-3 or TRBV12-4 to TRBJ2-5. The length of the CDR3 is 13 residues. The CDR3 region is CASSSDGVRTQYF.

The CDR3 region is CATSRDNRDSYEQYF. V and J are TRBV15 and TRBJ2-7; there is no DNA to check the TCRdb D call of TRBD1. CDR3 length equals 15 residues. Germline V gene lookup returns CDR1 LNHNV and CDR2 YYDKDF (reference sequence).

The chain recombines TRBV5-1 with TRBJ2-5; without DNA, the TCRdb call of TRBD1 cannot be checked. Germline V CDR1 and CDR2: SGHRS, YFSETQ. This CDR3 is 14 amino acids long. The CDR3 is CASSFTSGGETQYF. The complete variable domain, with remaining parts taken from reference TRBV5-1 and TRBJ2-5, reads KAGVTQTPRYLIKTRGQQVTLSCSPISGHRSVSWYQQTPGQGLQFLFEYFSETQRNKGNFPGRFSGRQFSNSRSEMNVSTLELGDSALYLCASSFTSGGETQYFGPGTRLLVL.

This chain's CDR3 is CASTPGVNYGYTF. The chain joins TRBV7-2 to TRBJ1-2; lacking DNA, the TRBD1 call made by TCRdb goes unchecked. Germline CDR1 and CDR2: SGHTA and FQGNSA. The CDR3 runs 13 residues.

The chain is built from TRBV11-1 and TRBJ1-2; TCRdb picks TRBD1, but there is no DNA to check that call. Germline CDR1 reads SGHAT; CDR2 reads FQDESV (reference sequence). The CDR3 contains 14 residues. This chain's CDR3 is CASSLPGLNYGYTF.

The chain links TRBV7-9 to TRBJ2-2; TCRdb names TRBD1, which stays unverified in the absence of DNA. The CDR3 spans 16 residues. The V gene's germline CDR1 is SEHNR and CDR2 FQNEAQ (reference sequence). The CDR3 sequence is CASSLVPGANTGELFF.

The genes are TRBV3-1 and TRBJ2-2; TCRdb's D call of TRBD2 is untestable without DNA. Germline values: CDR1 LGHDT, CDR2 YNNKEL (reference sequence). The CDR3 contains 14 residues. CDR3 amino acids: CASSPWTDTGELFF. The variable domain in full, completed from reference TRBV3-1 and TRBJ2-2, reads DTAVSQTPKYLVTQMGNDKSIKCEQNLGHDTMYWYKQDSKKFLKIMFSYNNKELIINETVPNRFSPKSPDKAHLNLHINSLELGDSAVYFCASSPWTDTGELFFGEGSRLTVL.

The chain employs TRBV5-5 and TRBJ1-3. Germline V gene sequence: CDR1 SGHKS, CDR2 YYEKEE (reference sequence). The CDR3 runs 14 residues. Here the CDR3 reads CASSLEGPGNTIYF.

This chain connects TRBV12-3 or TRBV12-4 to TRBJ1-5; without DNA, the TCRdb call of TRBD1 cannot be checked. The CDR3 runs to 16 residues. CDR3 loop: CASSLQGPTGNQPQHF.

The chain employs TRBV11-2 and TRBJ2-7; TCRdb gives TRBD1 as the D gene, but with no DNA this cannot be confirmed. The CDR3 runs to 17 residues. In germline, CDR1 is SGHAT, CDR2 FQNNGV. The CDR3 loop is CASSLEVGGTHNYEQYF.

This chain links TRBV5-6 with TRBJ2-3; TCRdb's D call of TRBD1 is untestable without DNA. From germline, CDR1 is SGHDT and CDR2 YYEEEE. The CDR3 totals 15 residues. CDR3: CASSLGDRDPDTQYF.

The J gene is TRBJ2-3, the V gene TRBV7-6; TCRdb indicates TRBD2, and absent DNA this call remains unverified. Germline values: CDR1 SGHVS, CDR2 FNYEAQ. This CDR3 region has 17 residues. CDR3 loop: CASSSIRGLSQVDTQYF.

The chain links TRBV6-5 to TRBJ1-2. The CDR3 sequence is 13 residues long. Germline V CDR1 and CDR2: MNHEY, SVGAGI. CDR3 protein: CATRAGGNYGYTF.

V usage is TRBV18 and J usage is TRBJ2-3; TCRdb names TRBD1, which stays unverified in the absence of DNA. Germline assignment: CDR1 KGHSH and CDR2 LQKENI. CDR3 length: 14 amino acids. The CDR3 here is CASSPPQGTDTQYF.

The chain links TRBV20-1 to TRBJ2-3; TCRdb returns TRBD1, unconfirmable since there is no DNA. In germline, CDR1 is DFQATT, CDR2 SNEGSKA (reference sequence). The CDR3 contains 15 residues. The CDR3: CSASTTRVGAHTQYF.

The chain combines TRBV18 with TRBJ1-1; TCRdb reports TRBD1, a call that lacks DNA to check it against. The germline V gene has CDR1 KGHSH and CDR2 LQKENI. CDR3 size: 14 residues. The CDR3 protein is CASSRRTGITEAFF.

The CDR3 is CASSPGNSNQPQHF. The J gene is TRBJ1-5, the V gene TRBV2. The V gene's germline CDR1 is SNHLY and CDR2 FYNNEI. The CDR3 is 14 amino acids.

The V call is TRBV10-2, the J call TRBJ1-5. Germline loops: CDR1 WSHSY, CDR2 SAAADI. CDR3 length equals 13 residues. This CDR3 is CASSDLGNQPQHF.

The rearrangement links TRBV3-1 to TRBJ2-1; checking the TCRdb D call of TRBD2 is not possible without DNA. Germline V gene sequence: CDR1 LGHDT, CDR2 YNNKEL (reference sequence). This CDR3 contains 15 residues. CDR3 residues: CASSDYSSSYNEQFF.

This rearrangement joins TRBV5-1 to TRBJ1-3; TCRdb outputs TRBD1, but without DNA this stays unchecked. Germline V gives CDR1 SGHRS, CDR2 YFSETQ. The CDR3 spans 18 residues. This CDR3 is CASSPVTPGQISGNTIYF.

The chain joins TRBV10-3 to TRBJ2-7; TCRdb lists TRBD1, though no DNA is available to test this call. The CDR3 extends over 15 amino acids. Germline CDR1 reads ENHRY; CDR2 reads SYGVKD. This CDR3 reads CAISERGQNSYEQYF.